This is a list of T cell receptor beta chains from one sample in a study of T cell responses to AZD1222 COVID-19 vaccine. Here immunoSEQ multiplex PCR was the method, and the copy in TCRdb shows in-frame clones only, minus some. This sample carries 100,000 to 150,000 clones, approximately 88% of them seen once, and the ten largest clones take 6.3%. The specimen comprised peripheral blood, sampled on day 0 of AZD1222 vaccination. All receptors come from an adult in good health. Both conserved end residues are trimmed from each CDR3.

J | V | CDR3
TRBJ2-2 | TRBV14 | ASSHRAGELF
TRBJ1-6 | TRBV3-1/TRBV3-2 | ASSPGYNSPLH
TRBJ1-2 | TRBV27 | ASSSGVNYGYT
TRBJ2-5 | TRBV11-3 | ASSNHRETQY
TRBJ2-1 | TRBV19 | ASSMQGVGEQF
TRBJ2-5 | TRBV18 | ASSPAQVETQY
TRBJ1-3 | TRBV28 | ASRGTGNTIY
TRBJ1-2 | TRBV18 | ASSGMQGREGYT
TRBJ1-1 | TRBV29-1 | SVRHMNTEAF
TRBJ1-4 | TRBV24-1 | ATGHEGKLF
TRBJ1-4 | TRBV6-5 | ASEDRVREKLF
TRBJ1-1 | TRBV2 | ASNRGENTEAF
TRBJ2-7 | TRBV3-1/TRBV3-2 | ASSQGRGLSYEQY
TRBJ1-2 | TRBV7-9 | ASSLGTGDYGYT
TRBJ2-2 | TRBV7-9 | ASSLAWGGLLNTGELF
TRBJ1-1 | TRBV6-5 | ASRNRENTEAF
TRBJ1-1 | TRBV18 | ASSPGEQNTEAF
TRBJ2-2 | TRBV19 | ASSTTRTSGGPRRGGELF
TRBJ1-2 | TRBV10-3 | AISTDGGINYGYT
TRBJ2-1 | TRBV5-1 | ASSFGVGIEQF
TRBJ2-5 | TRBV9 | ASSYDPRETQY
TRBJ1-6 | TRBV7-9 | ASSLEGGNSPLH
TRBJ2-5 | TRBV5-1 | ASSGGTRETQY
TRBJ2-7 | TRBV6-5 | ASEETRFQQY
TRBJ1-2 | TRBV4-3 | ASSQDRDRVGYGYT
TRBJ2-1 | TRBV5-8 | ASSLPSGAYSYNEQF
TRBJ2-3 | TRBV13 | ASSLGGGQHSTDTQY
TRBJ1-4 | TRBV6-1 | ASSEASGTWQEKLF
TRBJ1-1 | TRBV5-5 | ASSPGPSNGVNTEAF
TRBJ1-5 | TRBV7-9 | ASSDRGSNQPQH
TRBJ1-1 | TRBV20-1 | SARIRGEAF
TRBJ1-1 | TRBV5-1 | ASSFTTGAEAF
TRBJ1-4 | TRBV9 | ASSVGQGWEKLF
TRBJ1-1 | TRBV25-1 | ASTKGTEAF
TRBJ2-1 | TRBV9 | ASSLGQGHNEQF
TRBJ1-5 | TRBV6-2/TRBV6-3 | ASSLWASNQPQH
TRBJ2-5 | TRBV24-1 | ATSDSVRGETQY
TRBJ2-1 | TRBV5-6 | ASSGTSWEQF
TRBJ1-6 | TRBV29-1 | SFGGRSSPLH
TRBJ2-2 | TRBV5-1 | ASSNGGGPTGELF
TRBJ1-1 | TRBV5-1 | ASSFLVNTEAF